Listed below are T cell receptor beta chains from one sample, sequenced in a study of graft-versus-host responses after intestinal transplantation. TCRdb's copy holds only in-frame clones and misses some; the assay was immunoSEQ multiplex PCR. The data contain about 99,000 clones, roughly 93% of them singletons. The antigens of these receptors remain unknown. This specimen consisted of unstimulated CD8+ T cells sorted from spleen or lymph node cells, obtained before intestinal transplant. These receptors all stem from a human donor who received an intestinal transplant. Each CDR3 is given with its conserved first and last residue. A D gene is named only where the DNA matches it firmly. Size is stated for part of the rows, as once, few or many counts, or as a class when the clone is expanded.

abundance | j_gene | v_gene | d_gene | CDR3nt | CDR3aa
. | TRBJ1-1 | TRBV19 | TRBD1 | TGTGCCAGTATTGGGACAGGGAGGGAAACTTTCTTT | CASIGTGRETFF
. | TRBJ2-2 | TRBV7-9 | . | TGTGCCACCGAGAAGGTCAGGGAAGGCACCGGGGAGCTGTTTTTT | CATEKVREGTGELFF
. | TRBJ2-1 | TRBV13 | TRBD2 | TGTGCCAGCAGCTGGGGGAGGGGCAATGAGCAGTTCTTC | CASSWGRGNEQFF
. | TRBJ2-1 | TRBV5-4 | . | TGTGCCAGCAGGAGGGACGACGGCTCCTACAATGAGCAGTTCTTC | CASRRDDGSYNEQFF
. | TRBJ1-1 | TRBV5-1 | . | TGCGCCAGCACGTTGGAGGGGGGCACTGAAGCTTTCTTT | CASTLEGGTEAFF
. | TRBJ2-3 | TRBV28 | . | TGTGCCAGCAGTCCGCGTGGGCCTGGCGCCCCTAGCACAGATACGCAGTATTTT | CASSPRGPGAPSTDTQYF
. | TRBJ2-7 | TRBV11-2 | TRBD1 | TGTGCCAGCAGGCAGACAGGGACCCCCGCCTACGAGCAGTACTTC | CASRQTGTPAYEQYF
. | TRBJ2-7 | TRBV10-1 | TRBD1 | TGCGCCAGCAGTGAGTCAAGGACAGGGGACGAGCAGTACTTC | CASSESRTGDEQYF
. | TRBJ1-1 | TRBV7-9 | . | TGTGCCAGCAGCTCCGCAGTGGGGGCAGTCCACACTGAAGCTTTCTTT | CASSSAVGAVHTEAFF
few | TRBJ1-5 | TRBV4-1 | . | TGCGCCAGCAGCCAAGTCGGTGGGGACACCCATCAGCCCCAGCATTTT | CASSQVGGDTHQPQHF
. | TRBJ2-1 | TRBV9 | TRBD2 | TGTGCCAGCAGCGCCAAACTAGCGGGGGGGCCTCTGAGCAATGAGCAGTTCTTC | CASSAKLAGGPLSNEQFF
. | TRBJ2-5 | TRBV7-9 | TRBD2 | TGTGCCAGCAGCTTATCTTTCGGGGGGGCCACCACAAAGGCCCAGTACTTC | CASSLSFGGATTKAQYF
. | TRBJ2-2 | TRBV5-1 | . | TGCGCCAGCAGCTTGGCACCGGAGCACACCGGGGAGCTGTTTTTT | CASSLAPEHTGELFF
. | TRBJ2-1 | TRBV2 | . | TGTGCCAGCAGTGAAGCAGAACCGAGCTCCTACAATGAGCAGTTCTTC | CASSEAEPSSYNEQFF
. | TRBJ2-1 | TRBV7-3 | TRBD2 | TGTGCCAGCAGCCTAAGCGGGGGCCCGGCCAATGAGCAGTTCTTC | CASSLSGGPANEQFF
. | TRBJ1-1 | TRBV4-2 | . | TGTGCCAGCAGCCAAGATCGGGAAGCTTTCTTT | CASSQDREAFF
. | TRBJ1-2 | TRBV7-2 | TRBD1 | TGTGCCAGCAGTTCAGGGGGAGGCTACACCTTC | CASSSGGGYTF
. | TRBJ2-7 | TRBV27 | . | TGTGCCAGCAGTTTAGTCCGGGGAGGTACCTACGAGCAGTACTTC | CASSLVRGGTYEQYF
. | TRBJ2-1 | TRBV7-6 | . | TGTGCCAGCAGCTTAGCAGGGGGGCGATCCTACAATGAGCAGTTCTTC | CASSLAGGRSYNEQFF
. | TRBJ1-1 | TRBV19 | TRBD1 | TGTGCCAGTACCATTCAGGGGGTGGGAGTAGCTTTCTTT | CASTIQGVGVAFF
. | TRBJ1-1 | TRBV5-4 | TRBD1 | TGTGCCAGCAGTCCTAGTTTAACAGGGGGCACTGAAGCTTTCTTT | CASSPSLTGGTEAFF
. | TRBJ1-1 | TRBV7-9 | TRBD1 | TGTGCCAGCAGCTTAAGACAGGGCGAATGGACTGAAGCTTTCTTT | CASSLRQGEWTEAFF
. | TRBJ1-1 | TRBV30 | . | TGTGCCTGGAGTCCCTTTCAGGTCACTGAAGCTTTCTTT | CAWSPFQVTEAFF
. | TRBJ1-1 | TRBV4-1 | . | TGCGCCAGCAGCCAAGATCCGGGGAGGACTGAAGCTTTCTTT | CASSQDPGRTEAFF
. | TRBJ2-2 | TRBV10-1 | . | TGCGCCAGCAGTTACAGGGACACCGGGGAGCTGTTTTTT | CASSYRDTGELFF
. | TRBJ1-2 | TRBV7-9 | . | TGTGCCAGCAGCTTATCCCAAAGCGGATATGACTATGGCTACACCTTC | CASSLSQSGYDYGYTF
. | TRBJ2-1 | TRBV14 | . | TGTGCCAGCAGCCTAGTTTCGGGGGGCCTTTGGGGTGAGCAGTTCTTC | CASSLVSGGLWGEQFF
. | TRBJ2-2 | TRBV7-6 | TRBD2 | TGTGCCAGCAGCTTGGGGGGGGCCGGGGAGCTGTTTTTT | CASSLGGAGELFF
. | TRBJ2-1 | TRBV9 | TRBD2 | TGTGCCAGCAGCTTCCCTCAAGGGGAGCGGGGGGCCGTTTTAGACAATGAGCAGTTCTTC | CASSFPQGERGAVLDNEQFF
. | TRBJ1-1 | TRBV6-1 | . | TGTGCCAGCAGTACCAGGACAGCTATGAACACTGAAGCTTTCTTT | CASSTRTAMNTEAFF
. | TRBJ2-5 | TRBV4-1 | . | TGCGCCAGCAGCCAAGAGGAGGGGTCCGGGGAGACCCAGTACTTC | CASSQEEGSGETQYF
. | TRBJ2-7 | TRBV5-4 | . | TGTGCCAGCAGCCCTACTGGCAGGGCCGAGCAGTACTTC | CASSPTGRAEQYF